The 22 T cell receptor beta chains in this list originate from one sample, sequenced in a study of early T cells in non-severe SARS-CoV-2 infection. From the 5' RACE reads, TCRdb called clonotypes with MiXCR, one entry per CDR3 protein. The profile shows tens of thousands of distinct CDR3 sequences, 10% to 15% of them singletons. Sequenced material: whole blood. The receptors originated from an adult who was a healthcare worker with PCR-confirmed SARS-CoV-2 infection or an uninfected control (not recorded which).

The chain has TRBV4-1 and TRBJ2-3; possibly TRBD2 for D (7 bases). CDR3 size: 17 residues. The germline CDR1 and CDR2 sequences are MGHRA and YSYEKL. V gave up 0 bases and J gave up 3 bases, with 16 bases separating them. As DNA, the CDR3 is TGCGCCAGCAGCCAAGACCGACGGGGGGCGCAGACAGATACGCAGTATTTT. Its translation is CASSQDRRGAQTDTQYF.

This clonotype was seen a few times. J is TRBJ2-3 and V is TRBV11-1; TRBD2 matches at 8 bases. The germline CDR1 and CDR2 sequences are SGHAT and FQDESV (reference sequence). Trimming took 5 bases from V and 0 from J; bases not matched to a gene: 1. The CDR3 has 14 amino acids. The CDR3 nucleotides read TGTGCCAGCAGCCCGGGGGGGAGCACAGATACGCAGTATTTT. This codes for CASSPGGSTDTQYF.

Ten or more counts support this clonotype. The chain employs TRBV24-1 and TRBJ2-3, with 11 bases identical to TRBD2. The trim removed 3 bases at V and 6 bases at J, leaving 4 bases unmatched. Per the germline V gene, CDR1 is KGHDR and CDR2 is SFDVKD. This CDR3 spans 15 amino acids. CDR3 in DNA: TGTGCCACCAGTGATCGTACTAGCGGGGGTGATACGCAGTATTTT. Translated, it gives CATSDRTSGGDTQYF.

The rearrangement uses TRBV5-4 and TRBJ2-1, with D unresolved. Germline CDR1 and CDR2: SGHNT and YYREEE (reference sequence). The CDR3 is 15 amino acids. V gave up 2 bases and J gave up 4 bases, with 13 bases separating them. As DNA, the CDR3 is TGTGCCAGCAGCTTTGTGGTAGCCGGGTACAATGAGCAGTTCTTC. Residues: CASSFVVAGYNEQFF. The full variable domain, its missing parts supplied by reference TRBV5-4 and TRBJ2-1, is ETGVTQSPTHLIKTRGQQVTLRCSSQSGHNTVSWYQQALGQGPQFIFQYYREEENGRGNFPPRFSGLQFPNYSSELNVNALELDDSALYLCASSFVVAGYNEQFFGPGTRLTVL.

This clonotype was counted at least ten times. For the CDR3, the DNA is TGTGCCAGCAGCTTAGCGGGACAGGGGAACGGCTACACCTTC. This translates into CASSLAGQGNGYTF. The V gene is TRBV7-8, the J gene TRBJ1-2; TRBD1 agrees at 10 bases. V dropped 0 bases and J dropped 8; count of bases not matched to a gene: 3. Germline lookup yields CDR1 SGHVS and CDR2 FQNEAQ. There are 14 residues in the CDR3.

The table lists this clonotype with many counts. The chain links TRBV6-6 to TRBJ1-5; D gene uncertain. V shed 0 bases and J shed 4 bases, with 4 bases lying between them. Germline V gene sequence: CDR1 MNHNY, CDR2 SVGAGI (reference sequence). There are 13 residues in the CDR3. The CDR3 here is CASSYSTNQPQHF. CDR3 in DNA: TGTGCCAGCAGTTACTCGACGAATCAGCCCCAGCATTTT.

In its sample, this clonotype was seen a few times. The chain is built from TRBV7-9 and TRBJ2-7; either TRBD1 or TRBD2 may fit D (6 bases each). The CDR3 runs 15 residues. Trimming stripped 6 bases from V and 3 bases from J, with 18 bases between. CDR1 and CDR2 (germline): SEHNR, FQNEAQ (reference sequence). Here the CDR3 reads CASSPIRGALYEQYF. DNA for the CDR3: TGTGCCAGCAGTCCCATAAGGGGGGCCCTCTACGAGCAGTACTTC. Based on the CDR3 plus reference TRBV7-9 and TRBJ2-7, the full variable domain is DTGVSQNPRHKITKRGQNVTFRCDPISEHNRLYWYRQTLGQGPEFLTYFQNEAQLEKSRLLSDRFSAERPKGSFSTLEIQRTEQGDSAMYLCASSPIRGALYEQYFGPGTRLTVT.

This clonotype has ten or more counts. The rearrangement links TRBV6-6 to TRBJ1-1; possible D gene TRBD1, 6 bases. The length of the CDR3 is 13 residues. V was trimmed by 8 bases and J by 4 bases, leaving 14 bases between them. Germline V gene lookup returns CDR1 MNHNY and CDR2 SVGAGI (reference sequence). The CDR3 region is CASDGGSGTEAFF. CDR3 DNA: TGTGCCAGCGATGGGGGCTCGGGCACTGAAGCTTTCTTT.

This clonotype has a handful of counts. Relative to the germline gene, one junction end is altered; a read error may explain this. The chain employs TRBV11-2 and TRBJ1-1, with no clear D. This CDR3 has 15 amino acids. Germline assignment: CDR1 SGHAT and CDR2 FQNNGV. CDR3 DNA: TGTGCCAGCAGCGTAGATGGCAGCTTGAACACTGAAGCTTTCTTT. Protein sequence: CASSVDGSLNTEAFF.

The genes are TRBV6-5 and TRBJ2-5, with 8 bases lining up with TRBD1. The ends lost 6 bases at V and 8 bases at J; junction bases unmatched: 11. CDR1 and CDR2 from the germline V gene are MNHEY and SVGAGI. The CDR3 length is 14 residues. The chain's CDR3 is CASSLGQVGSTQYF. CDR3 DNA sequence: TGTGCCAGCAGCCTGGGACAGGTGGGGTCAACCCAGTACTTC.

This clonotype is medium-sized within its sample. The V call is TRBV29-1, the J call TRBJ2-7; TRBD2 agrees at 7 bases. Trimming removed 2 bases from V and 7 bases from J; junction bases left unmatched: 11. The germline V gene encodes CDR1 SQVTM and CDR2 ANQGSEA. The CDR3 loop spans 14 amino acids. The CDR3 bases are TGCAGCGTTGAACTAGCGGTGATAGGAGCTGAGCAGTACTTC. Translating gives CSVELAVIGAEQYF.

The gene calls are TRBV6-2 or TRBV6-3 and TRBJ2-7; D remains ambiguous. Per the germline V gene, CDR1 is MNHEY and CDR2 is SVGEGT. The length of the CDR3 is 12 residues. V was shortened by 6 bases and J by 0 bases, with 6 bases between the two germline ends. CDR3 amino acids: CASSGSSYEQYF. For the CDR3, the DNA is TGTGCCAGCAGCGGTAGCTCCTACGAGCAGTACTTC.

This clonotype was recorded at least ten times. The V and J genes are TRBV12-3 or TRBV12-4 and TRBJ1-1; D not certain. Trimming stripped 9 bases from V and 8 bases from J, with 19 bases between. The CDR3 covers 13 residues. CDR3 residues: CASKSPRGLEAFF. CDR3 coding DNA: TGTGCCAGTAAAAGTCCTAGAGGGTTAGAAGCTTTCTTT.

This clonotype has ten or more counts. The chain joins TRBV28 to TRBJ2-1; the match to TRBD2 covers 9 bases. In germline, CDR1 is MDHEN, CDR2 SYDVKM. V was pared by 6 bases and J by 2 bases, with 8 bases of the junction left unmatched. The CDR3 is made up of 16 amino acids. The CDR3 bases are TGTGCCAGCAGATTTCTTGCGGGAGGGCCCTACAATGAGCAGTTCTTC. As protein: CASRFLAGGPYNEQFF.

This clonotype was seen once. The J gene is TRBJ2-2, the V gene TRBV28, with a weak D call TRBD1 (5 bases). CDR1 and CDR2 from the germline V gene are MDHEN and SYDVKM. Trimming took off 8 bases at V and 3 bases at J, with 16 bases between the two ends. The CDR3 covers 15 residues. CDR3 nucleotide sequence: TGTGCCAGCTCCCCCGCAGGGTACGACACCGGGGAGCTGTTTTTT. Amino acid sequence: CASSPAGYDTGELFF.

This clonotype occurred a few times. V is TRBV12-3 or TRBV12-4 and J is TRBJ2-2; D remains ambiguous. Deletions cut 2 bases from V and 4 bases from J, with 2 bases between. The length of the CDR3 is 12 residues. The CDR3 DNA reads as TGTGCCAGCAGTTTATTCACCGGGGAGCTGTTTTTT. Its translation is CASSLFTGELFF.

CDR3 in amino acids: CASSLAQTGGKTQYF. CDR3 bases: TGTGCCAGCAGCTTAGCGCAGACAGGGGGAAAGACCCAGTACTTC. The rearrangement links TRBV7-9 to TRBJ2-5; 9 positions match TRBD1. From germline, CDR1 is SEHNR and CDR2 FQNEAQ (reference sequence). The CDR3 length is 15 residues. Trimming removed 0 bases from V and 6 bases from J; junction bases left unmatched: 5.

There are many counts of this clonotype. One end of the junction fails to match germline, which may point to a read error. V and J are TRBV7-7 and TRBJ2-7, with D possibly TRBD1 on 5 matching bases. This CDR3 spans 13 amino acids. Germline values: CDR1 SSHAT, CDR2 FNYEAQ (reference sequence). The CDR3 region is CASSLTESYEQYF. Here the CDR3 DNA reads TGTGCTAGCAGCTTGACAGAATCCTACGAGCAGTACTTC.

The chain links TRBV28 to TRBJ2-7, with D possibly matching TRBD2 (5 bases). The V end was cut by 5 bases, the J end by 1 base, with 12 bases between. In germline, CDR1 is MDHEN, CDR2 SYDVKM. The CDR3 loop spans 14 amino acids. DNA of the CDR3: TGTGCCAGCAGTATCACCCGGGGATCCTACGAGCAGTACTTC. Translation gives CASSITRGSYEQYF.

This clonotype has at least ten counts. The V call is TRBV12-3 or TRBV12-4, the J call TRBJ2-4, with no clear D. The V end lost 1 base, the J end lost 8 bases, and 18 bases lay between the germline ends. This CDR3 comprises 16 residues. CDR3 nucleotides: TGTGCCAGCAGTTTAGGATCCAGCCCGATAGTCGACATTCAGTACTTC. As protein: CASSLGSSPIVDIQYF.

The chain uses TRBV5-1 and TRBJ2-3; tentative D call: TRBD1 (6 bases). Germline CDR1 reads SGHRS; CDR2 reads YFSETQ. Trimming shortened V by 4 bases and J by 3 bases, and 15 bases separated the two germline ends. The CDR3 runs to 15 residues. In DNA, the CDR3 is TGCGCCAGCAGCCCACCGACAGGCGTAACAGATACGCAGTATTTT. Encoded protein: CASSPPTGVTDTQYF. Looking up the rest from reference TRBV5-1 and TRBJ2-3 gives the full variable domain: KAGVTQTPRYLIKTRGQQVTLSCSPISGHRSVSWYQQTPGQGLQFLFEYFSETQRNKGNFPGRFSGRQFSNSRSEMNVSTLELGDSALYLCASSPPTGVTDTQYFGPGTRLTVL.

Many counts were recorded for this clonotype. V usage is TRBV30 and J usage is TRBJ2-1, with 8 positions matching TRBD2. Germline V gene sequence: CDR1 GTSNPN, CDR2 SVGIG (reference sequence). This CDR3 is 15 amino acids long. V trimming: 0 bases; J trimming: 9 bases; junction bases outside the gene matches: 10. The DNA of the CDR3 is TGTGCCTGGAGTGTACGTTGGACTAGCATAACTGAGCAGTTCTTC. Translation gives CAWSVRWTSITEQFF.